This T cell receptor (beta chain) derives from a study of blood T cell repertoires in COVID-19. The count of this clone is one. Here immunoSEQ multiplex PCR was the method, and the copy in TCRdb shows in-frame clones only, minus some. The sample lists about 120,000 clones, about four fifths occurring once. Sequencing used peripheral blood. This clonotype originated in a man aged 55 to 69 with active or convalescent COVID-19.

DNA for the CDR3: TGTGCCAGCAGCTCCGGGACTAGGCCTCTCGAGCAGTACTTC. Amino acid sequence: CASSSGTRPLEQYF. The chain employs TRBV6-5 and TRBJ2-7, with TRBD2 identical over 8 bases. The CDR3 sequence is 14 residues long. The junction had 10 bases not matched to a gene; V was cut back by 6 bases and J by 6 bases. Looked up from germline, CDR1 is MNHEY and CDR2 is SVGAGI.